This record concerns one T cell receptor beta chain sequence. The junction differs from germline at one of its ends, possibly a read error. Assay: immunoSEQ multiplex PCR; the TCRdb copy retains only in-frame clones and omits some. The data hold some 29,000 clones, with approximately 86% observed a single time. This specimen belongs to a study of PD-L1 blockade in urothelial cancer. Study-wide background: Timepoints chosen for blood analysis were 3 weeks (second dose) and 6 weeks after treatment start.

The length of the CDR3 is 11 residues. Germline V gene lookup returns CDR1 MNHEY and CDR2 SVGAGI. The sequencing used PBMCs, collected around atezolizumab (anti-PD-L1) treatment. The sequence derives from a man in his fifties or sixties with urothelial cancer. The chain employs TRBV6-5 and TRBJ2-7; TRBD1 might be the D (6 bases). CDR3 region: CACSRGGEQYF. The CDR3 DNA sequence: TGTGCCTGCAGCAGGGGCGGCGAGCAGTACTTC.